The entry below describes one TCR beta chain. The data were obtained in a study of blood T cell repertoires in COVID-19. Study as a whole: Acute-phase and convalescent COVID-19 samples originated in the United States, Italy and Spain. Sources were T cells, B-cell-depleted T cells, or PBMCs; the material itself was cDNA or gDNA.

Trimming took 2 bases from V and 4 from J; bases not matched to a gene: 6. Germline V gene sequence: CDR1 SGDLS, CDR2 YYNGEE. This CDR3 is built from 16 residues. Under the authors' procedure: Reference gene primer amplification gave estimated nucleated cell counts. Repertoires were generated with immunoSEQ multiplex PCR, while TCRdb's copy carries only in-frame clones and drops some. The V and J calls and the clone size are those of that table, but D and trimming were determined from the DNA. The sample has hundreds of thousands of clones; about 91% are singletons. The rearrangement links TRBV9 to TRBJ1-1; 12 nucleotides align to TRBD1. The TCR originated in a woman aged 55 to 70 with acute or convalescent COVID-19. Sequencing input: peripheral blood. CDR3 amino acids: CASSVGDRGRATEAFF. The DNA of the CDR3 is TGTGCCAGCAGCGTTGGGGACAGGGGGCGCGCCACTGAAGCTTTCTTT.